This T cell receptor beta chain is drawn from a study of vaccination effects on CD4 cells after COVID-19. Study results and limitations: Clones induced by infection and by vaccine showed marked clonal contraction late after vaccination. There were few convalescent patients in the study and no early post-infection timepoints.

Details on this clone: The antigen is undetermined.

The repertoire was sequenced with immunoSEQ multiplex PCR; TCRdb's copy has only in-frame clones and lacks some. The sample lists 30,000 or so clones; approximately 72% were seen once. ViraFEST assay sequencing came after antigen-specific CD4+ T cells were expanded with viral peptide pools. CD4+ T cells were isolated after about nine days of culture. Everyone in the study got two shots of either the BNT162b2 or mRNA-1273 vaccine. Vaccinated recipients, who were negative for nucleocapsid antibodies, had no history of SARS-CoV-2 infection. A density of fewer than 2.5 million PBMC per well was used; these cells were cultured with about 9.1 IU/ml IL-2 and approximately 9.4 ug/ml peptides. Deletions cut 5 bases from V and 1 base from J, with 7 bases between. CDR1 is MNHEY and CDR2 is SMNVEV in the germline V gene (reference sequence). The CDR3 spans 13 residues.

The rearrangement uses TRBV27 and TRBJ2-3; the D is unclear. The source of this sequence is a human donor who received a COVID-19 vaccine. The material was CD4+ T cells from PBMCs cultured with HCoV-229E spike peptides, obtained after COVID-19 vaccination. This chain's CDR3 is CASSGWGTDTQYF. The CDR3 coding sequence is TGTGCCAGCAGTGGGTGGGGCACAGATACGCAGTATTTT.